The 24 T cell receptor beta chains below come from one sample, sequenced in a study of shared clonotypes between healthy human individuals. Sequenced by immunoSEQ multiplex PCR; TCRdb stores in-frame clones only, minus some. Found here are about 1,500,000 clones, approximately 96% of them singletons; the top ten hold over 1%. Material for sequencing was naive CD4+ T cells sorted from blood. Stated subset: CD45RA+ positively selected. These receptor sequences come from a man aged 30 to 39 in good health.

The chain uses TRBV19 and TRBJ1-4, with D uncertain. Germline V gene sequence: CDR1 LNHDA, CDR2 SQIVND (reference sequence). Trimming left V 6 bases short and J 1 base short, with 6 bases between. The length of the CDR3 is 13 residues. CDR3 amino acids: CASRSGTNEKLFF. DNA of the CDR3: TGTGCCAGTAGGAGCGGAACTAATGAAAAACTGTTTTTT.

The chain employs TRBV6-5 and TRBJ1-1; D is unclear. Trimming removed 2 bases from V and 5 bases from J, with 12 bases in between. This CDR3 contains 14 residues. Germline lookup yields CDR1 MNHEY and CDR2 SVGAGI. CDR3 loop: CASSYGVPGTEAFF. CDR3 in DNA: TGTGCCAGCAGTTACGGGGTTCCGGGGACTGAAGCTTTCTTT.

The rearrangement uses TRBV7-9 and TRBJ2-1, with 8 bases that match TRBD2. The germline CDR1 and CDR2 sequences are SEHNR and FQNEAQ (reference sequence). The CDR3 loop spans 15 amino acids. V was clipped by 7 bases and J by 6 bases; unmatched bases: 11. This chain's CDR3 is CASTEREGLLNEQFF. Written as DNA, the CDR3 is TGTGCCAGCACCGAACGGGAGGGCCTCCTCAATGAGCAGTTCTTC. Using reference TRBV7-9 and TRBJ2-1 for the parts outside the CDR3, the full variable domain is DTGVSQNPRHKITKRGQNVTFRCDPISEHNRLYWYRQTLGQGPEFLTYFQNEAQLEKSRLLSDRFSAERPKGSFSTLEIQRTEQGDSAMYLCASTEREGLLNEQFFGPGTRLTVL.

In the case of this clone: This same CDR3 is encoded by further DNA sequences in the sample. The chain couples TRBV5-1 to TRBJ2-3; tentatively, D is TRBD2 (6 bases). From germline, CDR1 is SGHRS and CDR2 YFSETQ. CDR3 length: 15 amino acids. V gave up 2 bases and J gave up 2 bases, with 12 bases separating them. For the CDR3, the DNA is TGCGCCAGCAGCTTCTCGGGACTTAACACAGATACGCAGTATTTT. Translation gives CASSFSGLNTDTQYF.

This chain joins TRBV28 and TRBJ2-2; 9 positions agree with TRBD1. Germline V gives CDR1 MDHEN, CDR2 SYDVKM. The CDR3 consists of 13 residues. V lost 6 bases to trimming and J lost 7 bases; unmatched junction nucleotides: 3. This CDR3 reads CASRGTGHGELFF. In DNA, the CDR3 is TGTGCCAGCAGGGGGACAGGGCACGGGGAGCTGTTTTTT.

V gene TRBV28 combines with J gene TRBJ1-5, with D hard to call. V was trimmed by 10 bases and J by 6 bases, leaving 13 bases between them. CDR1 and CDR2 from the germline V gene are MDHEN and SYDVKM. CDR3 size: 12 residues. CDR3 coding DNA: TGTGCCATCGGAGGTCGGACTCAGCCCCAGCATTTT. Its protein product is CAIGGRTQPQHF.

This clone appeared a single time. The chain recombines TRBV28 with TRBJ1-2; the D gene is possibly TRBD1 (6 bases). The CDR3 covers 15 residues. The V gene's germline CDR1 is MDHEN and CDR2 SYDVKM. Deletions cut 3 bases from V and 1 base from J, with 12 bases between. The CDR3 spells CASSLGDKINYGYTF. DNA of the CDR3: TGTGCCAGCAGTTTGGGGGACAAGATTAACTATGGCTACACCTTC.

This clone was recorded once. The V and J genes are TRBV5-1 and TRBJ2-1, with D possibly TRBD2 on 5 matching bases. CDR1 is SGHRS and CDR2 is YFSETQ in the germline V gene. This CDR3 comprises 16 residues. V gave up 5 bases and J gave up 3 bases, with 18 bases separating them. The chain's CDR3 is CASSPSPAEIYNEQFF. The CDR3 coding sequence is TGCGCCAGCAGTCCCAGTCCAGCGGAGATCTACAATGAGCAGTTCTTC.

Of note for this clone: A read error may account for a junction end that differs from germline. DNA for the CDR3: TGTGCTAGCAGCCACGGACCAGGGGAGACCCAGTACTTC. This codes for CASSHGPGETQYF. The chain combines TRBV7-7 with TRBJ2-5; possible D gene TRBD1, 5 bases. Per the germline V gene, CDR1 is SSHAT and CDR2 is FNYEAQ (reference sequence). The CDR3 has 13 amino acids.

The rearrangement joins TRBV2 to TRBJ2-1, with D perhaps being TRBD1 or TRBD2 (6 bases each). The CDR3 loop spans 17 amino acids. Trimming removed 6 bases at V and 1 base at J, with 19 bases between. The germline V gene encodes CDR1 SNHLY and CDR2 FYNNEI. Here the CDR3 DNA reads TGTGCCAGCAGGCGGAGGGGGGAAATCGGGTCCTACAATGAGCAGTTCTTC. Its protein product is CASRRRGEIGSYNEQFF.

Points on this clone: At one end the junction does not follow the germline gene, possibly because of a read error. Other DNA sequences in the sample encode the same CDR3. V and J are TRBV2 and TRBJ1-2; possible D gene TRBD1, 6 bases. The CDR3 covers 13 residues. Germline V gene sequence: CDR1 SNHLY, CDR2 FYNNEI. CDR3 sequence: CASSEDRNYGYTF. The CDR3, as DNA: TGTGCCAGCAGCGAAGACAGGAACTATGGCTACACCTTC.

Of note for this clone: The same CDR3 arises from other DNA sequences in this sample as well. The chain carries TRBV5-1 and TRBJ2-5; no definite D call. Trimming removed 1 base at V and 2 bases at J, with 3 bases between. Germline lookup yields CDR1 SGHRS and CDR2 YFSETQ. The CDR3 is 12 amino acids. The CDR3 region is CASSLTQETQYF. CDR3 DNA sequence: TGCGCCAGCAGCTTGACTCAAGAGACCCAGTACTTC.

V and J are TRBV28 and TRBJ1-5, with 7 nucleotides matching TRBD1. With 7 bases clipped from V and 0 bases from J, the junction kept 15 bases outside the gene matches. CDR1 MDHEN and CDR2 SYDVKM come from the germline V gene. The length of the CDR3 is 18 residues. The CDR3 DNA reads TGTGCCAGCAACCCAGGGGGGGTTCGTTCTTATAGCAATCAGCCCCAGCATTTT. Its translation: CASNPGGVRSYSNQPQHF.

The chain employs TRBV6-1 and TRBJ1-4; D is undetermined. V was clipped by 3 bases and J by 4 bases, with 12 bases between them. From germline, CDR1 is MNHNS and CDR2 SASEGT. The CDR3 runs 15 residues. The CDR3 here is CASSDRTAGNEKLFF. For the CDR3, the DNA is TGTGCCAGCAGTGACCGGACGGCGGGTAATGAAAAACTGTTTTTT.

Turning to this clone: The sample carries other DNA sequences with the same CDR3. The gene calls are TRBV29-1 and TRBJ1-2; 10 bases line up with TRBD1. CDR1 is SQVTM and CDR2 is ANQGSEA in the germline V gene. The CDR3 extends over 13 amino acids. V lost 4 bases and J lost 2; bases outside the gene matches: 1. This CDR3 is CSVGDRGNYGYTF. CDR3 DNA sequence: TGCAGCGTTGGGGACAGGGGAAACTATGGCTACACCTTC.

This chain links TRBV5-1 with TRBJ2-2; D might be TRBD2 (5 bases). The CDR3 sequence is 14 residues long. Per germline, CDR1 SGHRS and CDR2 YFSETQ. The V gene lost 1 base and the J gene lost 8 bases, with 12 bases spanning the gap. The CDR3 reads CASSLSLASGELFF. The CDR3 bases are TGCGCCAGCAGCTTGTCCCTAGCTTCTGGGGAGCTGTTTTTT.

The J gene is TRBJ2-3, the V gene TRBV9; the D gene could be TRBD1 or TRBD2 (6 bases each). Germline CDR1 reads SGDLS; CDR2 reads YYNGEE. Between the trimmed V and J ends, which lost 5 bases and 4 bases, there was a span of 17 bases. The CDR3 consists of 15 residues. The CDR3 region is CASRRGGGEADTQYF. In DNA, the CDR3 is TGTGCCAGCAGGAGAGGGGGAGGAGAGGCAGATACGCAGTATTTT.

The chain joins TRBV7-2 to TRBJ2-1, with a possible D match to TRBD1 (6 bases). Trimming removed 3 bases at V and 3 bases at J, with 12 bases between. CDR3 length: 15 residues. In germline, CDR1 is SGHTA, CDR2 FQGNSA. The CDR3 protein is CASSLSRGGYNEQFF. CDR3 coding DNA: TGTGCCAGCAGCTTGTCCAGGGGTGGCTACAATGAGCAGTTCTTC.

V is TRBV2 and J is TRBJ2-7, with 10 bases that match TRBD2. The CDR3 contains 16 residues. CDR1 is SNHLY and CDR2 is FYNNEI in the germline V gene. After removal of 5 bases from V and 0 bases from J, the junction contained 7 bases not matched to a gene. The CDR3 DNA reads as TGTGCCAGCAGTAGTAGCGGGAGGTTTCTCTCCTACGAGCAGTACTTC. This gives the protein CASSSSGRFLSYEQYF.

The V gene is TRBV10-1, the J gene TRBJ2-1, with 10 nucleotides matching TRBD2. The CDR3 is made up of 14 amino acids. Germline CDR1 WNHNN, CDR2 SYGVQD (reference sequence). Trimming cost V 0 bases and J 7 bases; bases outside gene matches: 0. The CDR3 DNA reads TGCGCCAGCAGTGAGTCGACTAGCGGGAATGAGCAGTTCTTC. Its translation is CASSESTSGNEQFF.

Worth noting for this clone: The same CDR3 can be traced to other DNA sequences in this sample. The chain has TRBV6-1 and TRBJ2-1; 8 nucleotides line up with TRBD2. The CDR3 covers 15 residues. V lost 3 bases to trimming and J lost 4 bases; unmatched junction nucleotides: 5. Per the germline V gene, CDR1 is MNHNS and CDR2 is SASEGT. The CDR3 DNA follows: TGTGCCAGCAGTGAGGGACTAGTGAGTTACAATGAGCAGTTCTTC. Translating it yields CASSEGLVSYNEQFF.

The rearrangement joins TRBV6-1 to TRBJ1-2; no definite D call. The CDR3 contains 13 residues. V shed 7 bases and J shed 8 bases, with 17 bases lying between them. The germline V gene encodes CDR1 MNHNS and CDR2 SASEGT. CDR3 sequence reads: CASTLFLSRGYTF. The CDR3 DNA is TGTGCCAGCACTCTCTTTCTATCGCGGGGCTACACCTTC.

The genes are TRBV6-4 and TRBJ2-1; the D call may be TRBD1 or TRBD2 (7 bases each). This CDR3 spans 15 amino acids. Germline CDR1 reads MRHNA; CDR2 reads SNTAGT. The ends were cut back, 3 bases at V and 3 bases at J, with 12 bases in the middle. The CDR3 nucleotides read TGTGCCAGCAGTGAGGCAGGGGGGGTCTACAATGAGCAGTTCTTC. It is translated as CASSEAGGVYNEQFF.

The chain carries TRBV28 and TRBJ2-1; 9 bases are a match to TRBD1. Germline V gene sequence: CDR1 MDHEN, CDR2 SYDVKM. The CDR3 contains 13 residues. With 7 bases clipped from V and 8 bases from J, the junction kept 6 bases outside the gene matches. DNA of the CDR3: TGTGCCAGCAAGGGGTGGACAGGGGATGAGCAGTTCTTC. Translated, it gives CASKGWTGDEQFF.